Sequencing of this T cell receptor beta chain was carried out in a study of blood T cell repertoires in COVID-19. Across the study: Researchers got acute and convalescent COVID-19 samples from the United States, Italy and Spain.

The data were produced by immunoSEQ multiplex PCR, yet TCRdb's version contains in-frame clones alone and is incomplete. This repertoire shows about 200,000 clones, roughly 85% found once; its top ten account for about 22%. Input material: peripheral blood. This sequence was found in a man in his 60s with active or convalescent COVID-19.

CDR3: CASSQTGTGGYTF. The CDR3 DNA is TGTGCCAGCAGCCAGACAGGGACAGGAGGCTACACCTTC. This chain uses TRBV3-1 (or the pseudogene TRBV3-2) with TRBJ1-2; TRBD1 agrees at 8 bases. Germline V CDR1 and CDR2: LGHDT, YNNKEL (reference sequence). This CDR3 comprises 13 residues. The trim removed 3 bases at V and 8 bases at J, leaving 5 bases unmatched.